The next 8 T cell receptor beta chains were all read from a single sample in a study of vaccination and CD4 T cells after COVID-19. Sequencing of the DNA from cultured CD4+ T cells was carried out with the Oncomine TCR Beta short-read assay. TCRdb ran MiXCR on the PCR reads and lists one entry per CDR3 protein. The profile shows 20,000 to 25,000 distinct CDR3 sequences, about 40% of them singletons. Indicated treatment: roughly 10-day PBMC culture with coronavirus spike peptide pools or control peptides (ViraFEST assay). Their cognate antigens are unknown. The sequencing here drew on CD4+ T cells from blood, cultured in vitro, taken before SARS-CoV-2 vaccination. These receptors came from a human donor who had recovered from COVID-19.

This clonotype turned up a few times. The chain links TRBV7-2 to TRBJ2-3; D uncertain. The CDR3 spans 14 residues. Germline lookup yields CDR1 SGHTA and CDR2 FQGNSA. The V gene lost 0 bases and the J gene lost 2 bases, with 6 bases spanning the gap. DNA for the CDR3: TGTGCCAGCAGCTTAGCCGCAGTCACAGATACGCAGTATTTT. Encoded protein: CASSLAAVTDTQYF.

This chain joins TRBV28 and TRBJ1-4, with D maybe TRBD1 (6 bases). The CDR3 sequence is 15 residues long. The V and J ends lost 5 bases and 5 bases respectively, with 15 bases between them. CDR1 is MDHEN, CDR2 SYDVKM, per germline. The CDR3 nucleotides read TGTGCCAGCAGTCCCTGGACAGCGACAAATGAAAAACTGTTTTTT. Translated, it gives CASSPWTATNEKLFF.

This chain links TRBV28 with TRBJ1-2; 7 bases fit TRBD1. The CDR3 contains 14 residues. V shed 5 bases and J 7 bases; nucleotides not matched to a gene: 10. CDR1 is MDHEN and CDR2 is SYDVKM in the germline V gene. The CDR3 nucleotides are TGTGCCAGCAGTACCCGCAGGGGGAAGGGTGGCTACACCTTC. It encodes CASSTRRGKGGYTF.

The V gene is TRBV5-1, the J gene TRBJ2-1, with TRBD2 identical over 10 bases. The ends lost 0 bases at V and 7 bases at J; junction bases unmatched: 4. The CDR3 is 15 amino acids. Germline CDR1 is SGHRS and CDR2 is YFSETQ. CDR3 in DNA: TGCGCCAGCAGCTTGGGACTAGCGGGTATAAATGAGCAGTTCTTC. Protein: CASSLGLAGINEQFF.

This sequence joins TRBV25-1 and TRBJ2-1; D not certain. Trimming took off 3 bases at V and 5 bases at J, with 14 bases between the two ends. CDR1 and CDR2 from the germline V gene are MGHDK and SYGVNS. The CDR3 is 15 residues long. CDR3 sequence reads: CASSDPVPGDNEQFF. Here the CDR3 DNA reads TGTGCCAGCAGTGACCCGGTGCCGGGTGACAATGAGCAGTTCTTC.

This chain links TRBV7-8 with TRBJ2-1; D may correspond to TRBD1 or TRBD2 (6 bases each). Trimming shortened V by 5 bases and J by 0 bases, and 11 bases separated the two germline ends. The germline CDR1 and CDR2 sequences are SGHVS and FQNEAQ. The CDR3 runs to 15 residues. The CDR3 sequence is CASSPGGRSYNEQFF. The CDR3 DNA reads as TGTGCCAGCAGCCCCGGGGGCCGCTCCTACAATGAGCAGTTCTTC. The whole variable domain, filled in from reference TRBV7-8 and TRBJ2-1, reads GAGVSQSPRYKVAKRGQDVALRCDPISGHVSLFWYQQALGQGPEFLTYFQNEAQLDKSGLPSDRFFAERPEGSVSTLKIQRTQQEDSAVYLCASSPGGRSYNEQFFGPGTRLTVL.

The J gene is TRBJ1-2, the V gene TRBV7-2; D is undetermined. V was pared by 0 bases and J by 7 bases, with 15 bases between. The CDR3 spans 15 residues. Germline loops: CDR1 SGHTA, CDR2 FQGNSA. The CDR3 protein is CASSLAVVGAGGYTF. The CDR3 DNA reads as TGTGCCAGCAGCTTAGCGGTCGTGGGCGCGGGTGGCTACACCTTC.

This clonotype was found a few times. The rearrangement joins TRBV6-1 to TRBJ1-1; TRBD1 aligns across 9 bases. The CDR3 runs to 15 residues. Germline V gene lookup returns CDR1 MNHNS and CDR2 SASEGT. The J segment lost 3 bases and the V segment lost 6 bases, leaving 8 bases of the junction unmatched. CDR3 in amino acids: CASSKQGAMDTEAFF. The CDR3 region has the DNA TGTGCCAGCAGCAAACAGGGGGCGATGGACACTGAAGCTTTCTTT.